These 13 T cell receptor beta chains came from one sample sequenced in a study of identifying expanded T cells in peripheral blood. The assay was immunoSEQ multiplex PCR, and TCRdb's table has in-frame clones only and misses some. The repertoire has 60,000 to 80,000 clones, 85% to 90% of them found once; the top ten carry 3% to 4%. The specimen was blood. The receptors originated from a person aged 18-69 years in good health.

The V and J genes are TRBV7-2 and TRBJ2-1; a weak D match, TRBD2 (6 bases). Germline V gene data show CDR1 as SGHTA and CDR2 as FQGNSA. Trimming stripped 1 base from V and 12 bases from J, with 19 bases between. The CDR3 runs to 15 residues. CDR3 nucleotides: TGTGCCAGCAGCTTAGGGGGAGGCGATGGTGCCGCGCAGTTCTTC. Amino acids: CASSLGGGDGAAQFF.

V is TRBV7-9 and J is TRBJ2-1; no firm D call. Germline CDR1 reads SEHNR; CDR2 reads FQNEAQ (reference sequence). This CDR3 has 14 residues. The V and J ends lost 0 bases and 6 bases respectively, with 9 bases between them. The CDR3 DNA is TGTGCCAGCAGCTTAGCAAAAGTTTTCAATGAGCAGTTCTTC. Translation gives CASSLAKVFNEQFF.

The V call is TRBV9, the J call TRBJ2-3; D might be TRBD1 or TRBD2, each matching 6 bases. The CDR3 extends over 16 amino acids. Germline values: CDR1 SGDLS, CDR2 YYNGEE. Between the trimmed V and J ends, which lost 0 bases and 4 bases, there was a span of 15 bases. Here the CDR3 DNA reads TGTGCCAGCAGCGTAGACGTAGGGGGGCGCCCAGATACGCAGTATTTT. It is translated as CASSVDVGGRPDTQYF.

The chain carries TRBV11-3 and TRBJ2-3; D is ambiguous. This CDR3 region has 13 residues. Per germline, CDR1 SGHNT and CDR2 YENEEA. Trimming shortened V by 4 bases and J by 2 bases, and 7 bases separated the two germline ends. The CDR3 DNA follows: TGTGCCAGCAGCTACCTCTTCACAGATACGCAGTATTTT. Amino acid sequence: CASSYLFTDTQYF.

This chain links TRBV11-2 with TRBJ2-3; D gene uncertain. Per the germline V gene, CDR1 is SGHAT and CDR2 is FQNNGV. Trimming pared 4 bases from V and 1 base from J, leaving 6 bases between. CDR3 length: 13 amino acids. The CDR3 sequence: CASSSTGTDTQYF. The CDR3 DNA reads TGTGCCAGCAGCTCCACGGGCACAGATACGCAGTATTTT.

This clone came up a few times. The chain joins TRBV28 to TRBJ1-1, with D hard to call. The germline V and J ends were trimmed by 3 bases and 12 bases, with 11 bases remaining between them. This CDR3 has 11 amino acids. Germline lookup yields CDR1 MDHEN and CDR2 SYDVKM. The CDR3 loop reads CASSFFAITFF. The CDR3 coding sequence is TGTGCCAGCAGTTTTTTCGCGATAACTTTCTTT. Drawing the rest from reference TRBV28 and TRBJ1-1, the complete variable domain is DVKVTQSSRYLVKRTGEKVFLECVQDMDHENMFWYRQDPGLGLRLIYFSYDVKMKEKGDIPEGYSVSREKKERFSLILESASTNQTSMYLCASSFFAITFFGQGTRLTVV.

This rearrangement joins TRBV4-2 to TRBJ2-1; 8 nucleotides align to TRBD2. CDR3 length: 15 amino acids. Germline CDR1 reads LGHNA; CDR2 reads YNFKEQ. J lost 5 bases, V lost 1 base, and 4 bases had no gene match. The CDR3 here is CASSQGTSFHNEQFF. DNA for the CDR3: TGTGCCAGCAGCCAAGGGACTAGCTTCCACAATGAGCAGTTCTTC.

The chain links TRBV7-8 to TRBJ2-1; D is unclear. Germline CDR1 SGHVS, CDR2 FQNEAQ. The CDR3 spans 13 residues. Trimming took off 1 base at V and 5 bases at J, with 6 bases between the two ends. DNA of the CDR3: TGTGCCAGCAGCTTAGGGACGAACAATGAGCAGTTCTTC. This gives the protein CASSLGTNNEQFF.

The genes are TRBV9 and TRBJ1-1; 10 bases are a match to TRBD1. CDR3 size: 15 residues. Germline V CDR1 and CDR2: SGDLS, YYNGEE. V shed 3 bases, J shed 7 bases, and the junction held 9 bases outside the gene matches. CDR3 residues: CASSETDRGRFEAFF. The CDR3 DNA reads TGTGCCAGCAGCGAAACCGACAGGGGGCGATTTGAAGCTTTCTTT.

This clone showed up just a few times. Written as DNA, the CDR3 is TGTGCCACCAGCAGCCTGCCGGGGGGTGAGCAGTACTTC. Its protein product is CATSSLPGGEQYF. The J gene is TRBJ2-7, the V gene TRBV15; 7 bases line up with TRBD2. The CDR3 loop spans 13 amino acids. Trimming removed 3 bases from V and 7 bases from J; junction bases left unmatched: 6. Germline V CDR1 and CDR2: LNHNV, YYDKDF (reference sequence).

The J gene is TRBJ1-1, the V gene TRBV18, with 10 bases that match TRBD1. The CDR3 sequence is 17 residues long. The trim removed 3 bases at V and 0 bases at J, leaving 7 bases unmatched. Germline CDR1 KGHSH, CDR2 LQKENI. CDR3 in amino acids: CASSPLTGGPLNTEAFF. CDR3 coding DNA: TGTGCCAGCTCACCCCTGACAGGGGGCCCTCTGAACACTGAAGCTTTCTTT.

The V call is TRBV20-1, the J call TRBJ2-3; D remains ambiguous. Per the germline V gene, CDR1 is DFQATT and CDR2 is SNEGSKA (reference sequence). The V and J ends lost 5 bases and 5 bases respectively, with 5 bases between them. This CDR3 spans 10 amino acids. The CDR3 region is CSARVDTQYF. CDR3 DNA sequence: TGCAGTGCTCGGGTAGATACGCAGTATTTT.

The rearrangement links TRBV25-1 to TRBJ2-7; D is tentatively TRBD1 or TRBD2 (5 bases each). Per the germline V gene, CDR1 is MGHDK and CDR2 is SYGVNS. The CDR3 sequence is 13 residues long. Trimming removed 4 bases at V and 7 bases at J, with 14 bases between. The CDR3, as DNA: TGTGCCAGCAGTGCAACCGGGACGAGTGAGCAGTACTTC. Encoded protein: CASSATGTSEQYF.